The 32 T cell receptor beta chains given below trace back to one sample, sequenced in a study of blood T cell repertoires in COVID-19. Profiled with immunoSEQ multiplex PCR; TCRdb holds only in-frame clones, not every one. The data show some 50,000 clones, about 76% seen once. The material sequenced was peripheral blood. Receptor source: a human donor with active or convalescent COVID-19. The donor label of this sample is uncertain.

The chain uses TRBV18 and TRBJ2-2; TRBD1 aligns across 8 bases. The CDR3 covers 16 residues. Trimming cost V 3 bases and J 4 bases; bases outside gene matches: 7. CDR1 and CDR2 (germline): KGHSH, LQKENI. CDR3 DNA: TGTGCCAGCTCACCGTGGACAGGGTCTTCCACCGGGGAGCTGTTTTTT. Translation: CASSPWTGSSTGELFF.

The chain joins TRBV5-8 to TRBJ2-3; TRBD2 might be the D (5 bases). CDR1 SGHTS and CDR2 YDEGEE come from the germline V gene. There are 15 residues in the CDR3. V gave up 4 bases and J gave up 2 bases, with 14 bases separating them. As DNA, the CDR3 is TGTGCCAGCAGCCCCCGAGGGCATACCACAGATACGCAGTATTTT. It yields the protein CASSPRGHTTDTQYF.

As concerns this clone: This same CDR3 is encoded by further DNA sequences in the sample. The chain links TRBV18 to TRBJ2-2; 8 nucleotides align to TRBD2. The V gene's germline CDR1 is KGHSH and CDR2 LQKENI. V shed 2 bases and J 0 bases; nucleotides not matched to a gene: 8. The CDR3 is made up of 18 amino acids. For the CDR3, the DNA is TGTGCCAGCTCACCAAAATCGCTAGCGGGCTCGAACACCGGGGAGCTGTTTTTT. Translated: CASSPKSLAGSNTGELFF.

The CDR3 here is CASRRGSEQPQHF. For the CDR3, the DNA is TGTGCCAGCAGGAGGGGGAGTGAGCAGCCCCAGCATTTT. This chain connects TRBV2 to TRBJ1-5; a weak D match, TRBD1 (6 bases). V dropped 6 bases and J dropped 7 bases, with 13 bases sitting between them. Per germline, CDR1 SNHLY and CDR2 FYNNEI. The CDR3 has 13 residues. The variable domain in full, with the rest retrieved from reference TRBV2 and TRBJ1-5, is EPEVTQTPSHQVTQMGQEVILRCVPISNHLYFYWYRQILGQKVEFLVSFYNNEISEKSEIFDDQFSVERPDGSNFTLKIRSTKLEDSAMYFCASRRGSEQPQHFGDGTRLSIL.

This chain uses TRBV28 with TRBJ2-3; 11 bases match TRBD1. CDR1 MDHEN and CDR2 SYDVKM come from the germline V gene. V lost 2 bases to trimming and J lost 5 bases; unmatched junction nucleotides: 3. The CDR3 contains 15 residues. The CDR3 is CASSLGTGGIDTQYF. The CDR3 DNA sequence: TGTGCCAGCAGTTTAGGGACAGGGGGGATAGATACGCAGTATTTT.

The rearrangement links TRBV3-1 (or the pseudogene TRBV3-2) to TRBJ2-1; 13 nucleotides agree with TRBD2. Trimming removed 4 bases from V and 7 bases from J; junction bases left unmatched: 4. Germline-derived CDR1 and CDR2 are LGHDT and YNNKEL (reference sequence). This CDR3 comprises 15 residues. The CDR3 bases are TGTGCCAGCAGCCGAGGACTAGCGGGGGAGAATGAGCAGTTCTTC. Protein product: CASSRGLAGENEQFF.

V usage is TRBV28 and J usage is TRBJ1-5; 9 bases align to TRBD1. Germline V lookup: CDR1 MDHEN, CDR2 SYDVKM. This CDR3 has 17 amino acids. V was clipped by 6 bases and J by 1 base; unmatched bases: 10. CDR3 protein: CASSTPGTGMSNQPQHF. The CDR3, as DNA: TGTGCCAGCAGCACCCCCGGGACAGGGATGAGCAATCAGCCCCAGCATTTT.

This clone was recorded once. V gene TRBV12-3 or TRBV12-4 combines with J gene TRBJ2-7; D perhaps matches TRBD2 (6 bases). Trimming took 3 bases from V and 6 from J, leaving 9 bases between them. CDR3 length equals 12 residues. The CDR3 region is CASSFPGSEQYF. The CDR3 nucleotides read TGTGCCAGCAGTTTCCCCGGGAGCGAGCAGTACTTC.

The V gene is TRBV6-5, the J gene TRBJ2-1, with TRBD2 as a possible D gene (5 bases). The length of the CDR3 is 14 residues. Germline values: CDR1 MNHEY, CDR2 SVGAGI. V was clipped by 6 bases and J by 8 bases, with 17 bases between them. CDR3 bases: TGTGCCAGCAGAACGGACTTCAGGTACGATGAGCAGTTCTTC. This encodes CASRTDFRYDEQFF.

The gene calls are TRBV27 and TRBJ1-4; TRBD1 aligns across 7 bases. J lost 5 bases, V lost 0 bases, and 6 bases had no gene match. This CDR3 spans 16 amino acids. Germline loops: CDR1 MNHEY, CDR2 SMNVEV (reference sequence). As DNA, the CDR3 is TGTGCCAGCAGTTTATCGCCTGCGACAGGGAATGAAAAACTGTTTTTT. This encodes CASSLSPATGNEKLFF.

This chain connects TRBV2 to TRBJ1-1; D is uncertain. The V gene lost 3 bases and the J gene lost 5 bases, with 13 bases spanning the gap. Germline assignment: CDR1 SNHLY and CDR2 FYNNEI. The CDR3 covers 14 residues. CDR3 protein: CASSDSGEVTEAFF. The CDR3, as DNA: TGTGCCAGCAGTGACTCTGGGGAGGTTACTGAAGCTTTCTTT.

There are a few counts of this clone. The chain couples TRBV5-1 to TRBJ1-1; tentatively, D is TRBD1 (5 bases). The germline CDR1 and CDR2 sequences are SGHRS and YFSETQ. The CDR3 spans 13 residues. Trimming shortened V by 6 bases and J by 4 bases, and 13 bases separated the two germline ends. CDR3 DNA: TGCGCCAGCAACGGGGGTGGAAGCACTGAAGCTTTCTTT. Encoded protein: CASNGGGSTEAFF.

V and J are TRBV5-1 and TRBJ2-5; TRBD1 aligns across 7 bases. Per germline, CDR1 SGHRS and CDR2 YFSETQ. With V trimmed by 1 base and J by 4 bases, 10 bases remained unmatched. This CDR3 has 16 residues. The CDR3 here is CASSLTPQGLGETQYF. Written as DNA, the CDR3 is TGCGCCAGCAGCTTGACCCCACAGGGGTTGGGAGAGACCCAGTACTTC. The entire variable domain, with the rest obtained from reference TRBV5-1 and TRBJ2-5, is as follows: KAGVTQTPRYLIKTRGQQVTLSCSPISGHRSVSWYQQTPGQGLQFLFEYFSETQRNKGNFPGRFSGRQFSNSRSEMNVSTLELGDSALYLCASSLTPQGLGETQYFGPGTRLLVL.

This chain links TRBV28 with TRBJ1-2; D remains unclear. The germline V gene has CDR1 MDHEN and CDR2 SYDVKM. The V end was cut by 1 base, the J end by 6 bases, with 9 bases between. This CDR3 spans 13 amino acids. This CDR3 is CASSLSGRHGYTF. The CDR3 DNA sequence: TGTGCCAGCAGTTTATCCGGGAGACATGGCTACACCTTC.

The V call is TRBV10-3, the J call TRBJ2-3, with 13 bases identical to TRBD2. Unmatched junction bases numbered 6, after V lost 6 bases and J lost 3 bases. The CDR3 covers 16 residues. Germline values: CDR1 ENHRY, CDR2 SYGVKD. The CDR3 DNA sequence: TGTGCCATCAGCGATTGGACTAGCGGGAGTACAGATACGCAGTATTTT. Translating gives CAISDWTSGSTDTQYF.

This clone appeared a few times. The rearrangement links TRBV7-2 to TRBJ2-4, with D possibly TRBD1 on 5 matching bases. Germline V gene sequence: CDR1 SGHTA, CDR2 FQGNSA. Trimming stripped 1 base from V and 4 bases from J, with 14 bases between. The CDR3 consists of 16 residues. CDR3 sequence (DNA): TGTGCCAGCAGCTTAGAAAGGGGCCAGAATAAAAACATTCAGTACTTC. This translates into CASSLERGQNKNIQYF.

The chain has TRBV5-1 and TRBJ2-7, with a possible D match to TRBD2 (6 bases). This CDR3 has 14 amino acids. The germline gives CDR1 SGHRS, CDR2 YFSETQ. V was pared by 0 bases and J by 1 base, with 8 bases between. CDR3 bases: TGCGCCAGCAGCTTGGGACTAGAATCCTACGAGCAGTACTTC. Translation gives CASSLGLESYEQYF. Drawing the rest from reference TRBV5-1 and TRBJ2-7, the complete variable domain is KAGVTQTPRYLIKTRGQQVTLSCSPISGHRSVSWYQQTPGQGLQFLFEYFSETQRNKGNFPGRFSGRQFSNSRSEMNVSTLELGDSALYLCASSLGLESYEQYFGPGTRLTVT.

The gene calls are TRBV4-1 and TRBJ2-1; 11 nucleotides match TRBD2. V lost 3 bases and J lost 6; bases outside the gene matches: 10. Germline-derived CDR1 and CDR2 are MGHRA and YSYEKL. The CDR3 length is 17 residues. The CDR3 loop is CASSHYARLAGTNEQFF. In nucleotides, the CDR3 is TGCGCCAGCAGCCATTACGCCCGACTAGCGGGAACCAATGAGCAGTTCTTC.

The chain joins TRBV6-5 to TRBJ2-2, with D possibly TRBD1 on 5 matching bases. V gave up 6 bases and J gave up 4 bases, with 12 bases separating them. Germline V lookup: CDR1 MNHEY, CDR2 SVGAGI. The CDR3 spans 14 residues. CDR3 amino acids: CASRDSGSTGELFF. CDR3 coding DNA: TGTGCCAGCAGGGATTCAGGGTCCACCGGGGAGCTGTTTTTT.

This chain uses TRBV5-1 with TRBJ2-7; D might be TRBD1 (6 bases). Germline lookup yields CDR1 SGHRS and CDR2 YFSETQ. V was trimmed by 2 bases and J by 4 bases, leaving 16 bases between them. The CDR3 has 15 residues. The CDR3: CASSFSQGPFYEQYF. The CDR3 DNA follows: TGCGCCAGCAGCTTCTCACAGGGTCCCTTTTACGAGCAGTACTTC.

The V gene is TRBV11-3, the J gene TRBJ2-2; TRBD2 matches at 10 bases. Trimming cost V 4 bases and J 3 bases; bases outside gene matches: 5. This CDR3 comprises 16 residues. Germline V CDR1 and CDR2: SGHNT, YENEEA. The CDR3 loop reads CASSSSGREDTGELFF. The CDR3 DNA follows: TGTGCCAGCAGCTCTAGCGGGAGAGAGGACACCGGGGAGCTGTTTTTT.

The chain combines TRBV18 with TRBJ2-5; TRBD2 is a possible D gene (5 bases). CDR1 is KGHSH and CDR2 is LQKENI in the germline V gene. This CDR3 spans 16 amino acids. Trimming took 2 bases from V and 6 from J, leaving 19 bases between them. CDR3 in amino acids: CASSPIFRTALKTQYF. CDR3 DNA sequence: TGTGCCAGCTCACCAATTTTCAGGACTGCTCTAAAGACCCAGTACTTC.

CDR3 amino acids: CASSVALSMGTDTQYF. CDR3 coding DNA: TGTGCCAGCAGCGTAGCTTTGAGCATGGGCACAGATACGCAGTATTTT. V and J are TRBV9 and TRBJ2-3; D is unresolved. V lost 0 bases, J lost 1 base, and 12 bases lay in between. Germline loops: CDR1 SGDLS, CDR2 YYNGEE. This CDR3 region has 16 residues. Full variable domain (remainder filled in from reference TRBV9 and TRBJ2-3): DSGVTQTPKHLITATGQRVTLRCSPRSGDLSVYWYQQSLDQGLQFLIQYYNGEERAKGNILERFSAQQFPDLHSELNLSSLELGDSALYFCASSVALSMGTDTQYFGPGTRLTVL.

This clone was seen a handful of times. This chain's CDR3 is CASSLPGQGAFGYTF. The DNA for the CDR3 is TGTGCCAGCAGCCTCCCGGGACAGGGGGCATTTGGCTACACCTTC. V is TRBV4-2 and J is TRBJ1-2, with 12 bases identical to TRBD1. The CDR3 is 15 residues long. After removal of 4 bases from V and 7 bases from J, the junction contained 7 bases not matched to a gene. Germline V gene sequence: CDR1 LGHNA, CDR2 YNFKEQ.

V is TRBV5-6 and J is TRBJ2-1, with D perhaps TRBD1 (6 bases). Germline V lookup: CDR1 SGHDT, CDR2 YYEEEE. With 4 bases removed from V and 14 bases from J, the gap between germline ends came to 13 bases. The CDR3 loop spans 11 amino acids. Written as DNA, the CDR3 is TGTGCCAGCAGCCCAGGGGTGAAGGAGTTCTTC. This translates into CASSPGVKEFF.

This clone occurred once. The gene calls are TRBV5-5 and TRBJ2-1; weak D call: TRBD2 (6 bases). This CDR3 is 14 amino acids long. Trimming removed 3 bases from V and 7 bases from J, with 14 bases in between. Germline CDR1 and CDR2: SGHKS and YYEKEE (reference sequence). CDR3 sequence reads: CASSSGTRGNEQFF. CDR3 bases: TGTGCCAGCAGCTCCGGGACTCGTGGAAATGAGCAGTTCTTC.

The chain uses TRBV11-2 and TRBJ2-1; D perhaps matches TRBD2 (7 bases). V was cut by 5 bases and J by 5 bases, with 16 bases left in between. From germline, CDR1 is SGHAT and CDR2 FQNNGV. The CDR3 contains 15 residues. The CDR3, as DNA: TGTGCCAGCAGCCCCAGAGGGGGGGCCGACAATGAGCAGTTCTTC. Its protein product is CASSPRGGADNEQFF.

The gene calls are TRBV19 and TRBJ1-4; D call uncertain. The CDR3 covers 14 residues. V lost 3 bases, J lost 4 bases, and 9 bases lay in between. Germline values: CDR1 LNHDA, CDR2 SQIVND (reference sequence). The CDR3 loop reads CASSIIGGNEKLFF. In nucleotides, the CDR3 is TGTGCCAGTAGTATCATCGGCGGTAATGAAAAACTGTTTTTT.

The rearrangement links TRBV20-1 to TRBJ1-5; D gene uncertain. Germline values: CDR1 DFQATT, CDR2 SNEGSKA (reference sequence). This CDR3 contains 16 residues. V shed 3 bases and J shed 4 bases, with 19 bases lying between them. The CDR3 here is CSASPGGPGLNQPQHF. DNA of the CDR3: TGCAGTGCTAGTCCCGGAGGGCCAGGTCTTAATCAGCCCCAGCATTTT.

This chain joins TRBV7-8 and TRBJ1-5; no firm D call. V was clipped by 7 bases and J by 0 bases, with 16 bases between them. Looked up from germline, CDR1 is SGHVS and CDR2 is FQNEAQ. This CDR3 comprises 16 residues. DNA of the CDR3: TGTGCCAGCACCAACGGTTGGTCAGGTAGCAATCAGCCCCAGCATTTT. It codes for CASTNGWSGSNQPQHF.

The rearrangement joins TRBV19 to TRBJ2-5, with TRBD1 identical over 7 bases. The CDR3 is 14 residues long. CDR1 and CDR2 from the germline V gene are LNHDA and SQIVND (reference sequence). V lost 8 bases to trimming and J lost 2 bases; unmatched junction nucleotides: 8. The CDR3 sequence is CASRRTGRQETQYF. For the CDR3, the DNA is TGTGCCAGTCGTAGGACAGGAAGACAAGAGACCCAGTACTTC.

V is TRBV30 and J is TRBJ1-3; D may be TRBD1 (6 bases). The CDR3 has 17 residues. V was clipped by 1 base and J by 0 bases, with 16 bases between them. Germline-derived CDR1 and CDR2 are GTSNPN and SVGIG (reference sequence). CDR3 amino acids: CAWSAAGALFSGNTIYF. The CDR3 region has the DNA TGTGCCTGGAGTGCCGCAGGGGCTTTATTCTCTGGAAACACCATATATTTT.